What follows are 6 T cell receptor beta chains derived from one specimen sequenced in a study of T cell changes during pregnancy in multiple sclerosis. Only in-frame clones appear in the TCRdb table, and some are missing; sequencing was by immunoSEQ multiplex PCR. The sample has just under 65,000 clones; roughly nine tenths are singletons. The specimen was peripheral blood, collected in the third trimester of pregnancy. The receptors derive from a female donor in good health, enrolled as a control in a pregnancy study.

The rearrangement links TRBV7-8 to TRBJ2-7, with D maybe TRBD2 (6 bases). Germline CDR1 reads SGHVS; CDR2 reads FQNEAQ. Trimming shortened V by 5 bases and J by 7 bases, and 12 bases separated the two germline ends. CDR3 length: 12 residues. In nucleotides, the CDR3 is TGTGCCAGCAGCGGACTACCTAGGGAGCAGTACTTC. Residues: CASSGLPREQYF.

The chain joins TRBV19 to TRBJ1-1, with D perhaps matching TRBD1 (5 bases). The CDR3 consists of 14 residues. With 6 bases removed from V and 0 bases from J, the gap between germline ends came to 11 bases. Germline CDR1 and CDR2: LNHDA and SQIVND (reference sequence). The CDR3 reads CASRGLMVNTEAFF. For the CDR3, the DNA is TGTGCCAGTAGGGGACTAATGGTGAACACTGAAGCTTTCTTT. The full variable domain, rest sourced from reference TRBV19 and TRBJ1-1, is DGGITQSPKYLFRKEGQNVTLSCEQNLNHDAMYWYRQDPGQGLRLIYYSQIVNDFQKGDIAEGYSVSREKKESFPLTVTSAQKNPTAFYLCASRGLMVNTEAFFGQGTRLTVV.

CDR3 nucleotides: TGTGCCAGCTCACCACCGTCCAGGCTCACCTACGAGCAGTACTTC. Encoded protein: CASSPPSRLTYEQYF. V is TRBV18 and J is TRBJ2-7; D not certain. This CDR3 is built from 15 residues. Germline V gene sequence: CDR1 KGHSH, CDR2 LQKENI. V shed 0 bases and J shed 2 bases, with 11 bases lying between them.

The chain is built from TRBV7-3 and TRBJ2-3, with 7 bases aligning to TRBD2. CDR3 length: 13 residues. Germline CDR1 SGHTA, CDR2 FQGTGA. V trimming: 6 bases; J trimming: 5 bases; junction bases outside the gene matches: 5. The CDR3 bases are TGTGCCAGCAGATCCGCGGGGGAAGATACGCAGTATTTT. Translating it yields CASRSAGEDTQYF.

The J gene is TRBJ1-4, the V gene TRBV7-9, with TRBD1 as a possible D gene (5 bases). CDR1 is SEHNR and CDR2 is FQNEAQ in the germline V gene (reference sequence). This CDR3 region has 13 residues. CDR3 amino acids: CGYRPATNEKLFF. CDR3 nucleotides: TGTGGCTACAGGCCTGCAACTAATGAAAAACTGTTTTTT. The full variable domain, with the rest looked up from reference TRBV7-9 and TRBJ1-4, is DTGVSQNPRHKITKRGQNVTFRCDPISEHNRLYWYRQTLGQGPEFLTYFQNEAQLEKSRLLSDRFSAERPKGSFSTLEIQRTEQGDSAMYLCGYRPATNEKLFFGSGTQLSVL.

In its sample, this clone was seen a few times. J is TRBJ1-1 and V is TRBV9; D is possibly TRBD1 (5 bases). Germline-derived CDR1 and CDR2 are SGDLS and YYNGEE. Trimming cost V 6 bases and J 4 bases, with 13 bases left between them. The CDR3 spans 13 residues. The CDR3 reads CASKGDKGTEAFF. CDR3 nucleotide sequence: TGTGCCAGCAAAGGGGATAAGGGCACTGAAGCTTTCTTT.